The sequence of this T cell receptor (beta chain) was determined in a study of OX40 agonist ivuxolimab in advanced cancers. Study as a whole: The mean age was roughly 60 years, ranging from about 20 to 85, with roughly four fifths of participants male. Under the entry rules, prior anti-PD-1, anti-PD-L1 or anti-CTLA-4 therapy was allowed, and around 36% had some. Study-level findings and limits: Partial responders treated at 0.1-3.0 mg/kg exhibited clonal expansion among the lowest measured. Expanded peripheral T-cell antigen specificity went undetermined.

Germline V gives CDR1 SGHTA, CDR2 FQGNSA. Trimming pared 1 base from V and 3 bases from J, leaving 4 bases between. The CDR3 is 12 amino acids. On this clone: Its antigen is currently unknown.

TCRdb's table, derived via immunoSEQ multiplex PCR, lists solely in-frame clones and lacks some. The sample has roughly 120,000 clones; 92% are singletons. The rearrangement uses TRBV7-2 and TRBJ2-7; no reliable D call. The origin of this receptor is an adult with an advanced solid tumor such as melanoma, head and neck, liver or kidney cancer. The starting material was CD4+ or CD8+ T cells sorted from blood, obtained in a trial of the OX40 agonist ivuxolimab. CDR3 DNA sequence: TGTGCCAGCAGCTTAGAGTTCTACGAGCAGTACTTC. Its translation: CASSLEFYEQYF.